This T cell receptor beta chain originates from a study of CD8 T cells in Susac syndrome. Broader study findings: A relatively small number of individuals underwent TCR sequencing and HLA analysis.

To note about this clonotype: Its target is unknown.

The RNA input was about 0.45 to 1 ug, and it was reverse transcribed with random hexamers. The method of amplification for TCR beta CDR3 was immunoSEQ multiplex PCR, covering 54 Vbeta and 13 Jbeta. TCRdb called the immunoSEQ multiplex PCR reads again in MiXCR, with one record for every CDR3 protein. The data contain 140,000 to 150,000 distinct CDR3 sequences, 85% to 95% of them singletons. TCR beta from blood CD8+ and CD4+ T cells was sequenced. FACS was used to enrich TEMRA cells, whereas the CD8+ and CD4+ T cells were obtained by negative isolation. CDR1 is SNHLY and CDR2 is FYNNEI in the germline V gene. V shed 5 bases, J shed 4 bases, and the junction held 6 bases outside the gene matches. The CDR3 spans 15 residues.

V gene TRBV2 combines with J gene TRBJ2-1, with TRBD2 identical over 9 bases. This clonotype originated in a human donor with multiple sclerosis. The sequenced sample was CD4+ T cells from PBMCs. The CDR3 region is CASSPGLALYNEQFF. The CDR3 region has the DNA TGTGCCAGCAGTCCCGGACTAGCGCTATACAATGAGCAGTTCTTC.